Presented here are 2 T cell receptor beta chains from one specimen sequenced in a study of T cell responses to AZD1222 COVID-19 vaccine. Here immunoSEQ multiplex PCR was the method, and the copy in TCRdb shows in-frame clones only, minus some. The sample carries around 74,000 clones, 90% to 95% recorded once. The input for sequencing was peripheral blood, taken on day 0 of MenACWY control vaccination. The receptor set was obtained from an adult in good health.

This clone appeared once. The genes are TRBV19 and TRBJ1-1; a weak D match, TRBD1 (5 bases). CDR3 length equals 16 residues. V was cut by 1 base and J by 1 base, with 13 bases left in between. From germline, CDR1 is LNHDA and CDR2 SQIVND (reference sequence). The CDR3 loop reads CASSIGAGRQNTEAFF. CDR3 DNA: TGTGCCAGTAGTATAGGTGCAGGGAGGCAGAACACTGAAGCTTTCTTT.

The chain combines TRBV18 with TRBJ2-7; no firm D call. V was pared by 0 bases and J by 2 bases, with 5 bases between. From germline, CDR1 is KGHSH and CDR2 LQKENI. CDR3 size: 13 residues. The CDR3 sequence: CASSPPSAYEQYF. The CDR3 bases are TGTGCCAGCTCACCACCGTCCGCCTACGAGCAGTACTTC.